The 29 T cell receptor beta chains given below trace back to one sample, sequenced in a study of T cells in Graves' hyperthyroidism and ophthalmopathy. Regions amplified from RNA transcripts were the TCR beta CDR3 regions. In the first-round RT-PCR of the TCR CDR3, the HTBI primer set was used. TCRdb re-called the multiplex PCR reads through MiXCR, storing one row per CDR3 protein. The data show some 200,000 distinct CDR3 sequences, more than 15% seen once. Specimen: blood. The receptor set was obtained from a man aged 50-59 years with Graves' hyperthyroidism.

This clonotype appeared a few times. This chain links TRBV20-1 with TRBJ2-1; TRBD1 or TRBD2 may be the D gene (5 bases each). Germline assignment: CDR1 DFQATT and CDR2 SNEGSKA (reference sequence). The V gene lost 5 bases and the J gene lost 9 bases, with 11 bases spanning the gap. There are 11 residues in the CDR3. The CDR3 protein is CSAGDVGEQFF. DNA for the CDR3: TGCAGTGCTGGGGACGTTGGTGAGCAGTTCTTC.

J is TRBJ2-6 and V is TRBV20-1; 11 bases are a match to TRBD1. The length of the CDR3 is 18 residues. The germline V gene encodes CDR1 DFQATT and CDR2 SNEGSKA (reference sequence). V lost 0 bases, J lost 0 bases, and 4 bases stayed unmatched. The CDR3 loop reads CSARDWTGGGSGANVLTF. The CDR3 nucleotides are TGCAGTGCTAGAGACTGGACAGGGGGCGGCTCTGGGGCCAACGTCCTGACTTTC.

V is TRBV6-2 or TRBV6-3 and J is TRBJ1-2, with 9 bases identical to TRBD1. Looked up from germline, CDR1 is MNHEY and CDR2 is SVGEGT. Losses at the gene ends were 4 bases for V and 8 bases for J; bases not matched to a gene: 2. This CDR3 comprises 12 residues. The CDR3 DNA is TGTGCCAGCAGTTTAACAGGGGGCGGCTACACCTTC. It yields the protein CASSLTGGGYTF.

A few counts support this clonotype. This sequence joins TRBV4-1 and TRBJ1-2, with D possibly TRBD1 on 5 matching bases. The CDR3 covers 16 residues. Looked up from germline, CDR1 is MGHRA and CDR2 is YSYEKL. V lost 1 base and J 0 bases, leaving 12 bases between the germline ends. The CDR3 loop reads CASSQGRGEPNYGYTF. CDR3 DNA sequence: TGCGCCAGCAGCCAAGGCCGGGGCGAACCTAACTATGGCTACACCTTC.

The chain combines TRBV28 with TRBJ2-1; possible D gene TRBD1, 6 bases. The CDR3 consists of 16 residues. Germline V gene data show CDR1 as MDHEN and CDR2 as SYDVKM. The ends were cut back, 3 bases at V and 4 bases at J, with 16 bases in the middle. CDR3: CASSFPRVRGYNEQFF. Written as DNA, the CDR3 is TGTGCCAGCAGTTTTCCCCGGGTCAGGGGATACAATGAGCAGTTCTTC.

Concerning this clonotype itself: A much larger clonotype is one base distant, so this may be a read error. No conserved phenylalanine or tryptophan is present at the end of the CDR3, so a read error is the likely explanation. The chain carries TRBV12-3 or TRBV12-4 and TRBJ1-6; D is possibly TRBD1 (5 bases). The CDR3 totals 15 residues. V was trimmed by 2 bases and J by 5 bases, leaving 10 bases between them. The CDR3 protein is CASSLSGRHNSPLHS. DNA for the CDR3: TGTGCCAGCAGTTTATCGGGACGGCATAATTCACCCCTCCACTCT.

This clonotype showed up many times. The chain has TRBV28 and TRBJ2-1; 8 nucleotides agree with TRBD2. V lost 6 bases to trimming and J lost 0 bases; unmatched junction nucleotides: 13. The V gene's germline CDR1 is MDHEN and CDR2 SYDVKM. The CDR3 runs 18 residues. The CDR3 DNA is TGTGCCAGCAGGTATAGAAGCGGGAGAACGAGCTCCTACAATGAGCAGTTCTTC. This gives the protein CASRYRSGRTSSYNEQFF.

Worth noting for this clonotype: The junction shows a germline mismatch at one end, possibly a read error. The V gene is TRBV12-3 or TRBV12-4, the J gene TRBJ2-1; unclear D gene. The CDR3 covers 13 residues. CDR3 protein: CASSQGPPNEQLF. The CDR3 coding sequence is TGTGCCAGCAGCCAAGGGCCTCCCAATGAGCAGCTCTTC.

This clonotype was recorded at least ten times. V is TRBV27 and J is TRBJ2-6; 7 nucleotides line up with TRBD1. CDR1 is MNHEY, CDR2 SMNVEV, per germline (reference sequence). V trimming: 5 bases; J trimming: 3 bases; junction bases outside the gene matches: 4. The CDR3 loop spans 15 amino acids. The CDR3 coding sequence is TGTGCCAGCAGTGACAGGGATCGTGGGGCCAACGTCCTGACTTTC. Translation: CASSDRDRGANVLTF.

As to this clonotype: This may arise from a read error, as a much more abundant clone is one base away. Because the CDR3 is missing its conserved closing phenylalanine or tryptophan, this is likely a read error. The chain has TRBV7-9 and TRBJ2-7, with 8 positions matching TRBD2. Germline CDR1 reads SEHNR; CDR2 reads FQNEAQ (reference sequence). The CDR3 covers 14 residues. V lost 3 bases to trimming and J lost 2 bases; unmatched junction nucleotides: 3. In DNA form, the CDR3 reads TGTGCCAGCAGCTTTACTAGCGGTACCTACGAGCAGTACTCC. It yields the protein CASSFTSGTYEQYS.

This clonotype was seen many times. The V and J genes are TRBV5-1 and TRBJ2-2; D not resolved. Germline V gene sequence: CDR1 SGHRS, CDR2 YFSETQ. The CDR3 is made up of 16 amino acids. Deletions cut 5 bases from V and 2 bases from J, with 16 bases between. The DNA of the CDR3 is TGCGCCAGCAGTTTCGACCCCCTCGGCAACACCGGGGAGCTGTTTTTT. Its protein product is CASSFDPLGNTGELFF.

This clonotype was counted between two and nine times. The J gene is TRBJ2-7, the V gene TRBV6-1; D is perhaps TRBD1 (6 bases). CDR1 and CDR2 (germline): MNHNS, SASEGT. The CDR3 is made up of 14 amino acids. Trimming pared 1 base from V and 4 bases from J, leaving 11 bases between. The CDR3 spells CASSEGDTLYEQYF. The CDR3 nucleotides read TGTGCCAGCAGTGAAGGGGACACACTTTACGAGCAGTACTTC.

In this sample, this clonotype turned up a few times. The rearrangement links TRBV24-1 to TRBJ2-7; either TRBD1 or TRBD2 may supply D (6 bases each). Deletions cut 4 bases from V and 0 bases from J, with 15 bases between. Germline CDR1 is KGHDR and CDR2 is SFDVKD. CDR3 length equals 16 residues. DNA of the CDR3: TGTGCCACCAGTGAAACGGGGGCAGGGGACTCCTACGAGCAGTACTTC. As protein: CATSETGAGDSYEQYF.

This clonotype was seen ten or more times. The chain couples TRBV28 to TRBJ2-3; maybe TRBD2 (5 bases). This CDR3 is 14 amino acids long. Trimming removed 5 bases from V and 2 bases from J, with 11 bases in between. Germline V gene lookup returns CDR1 MDHEN and CDR2 SYDVKM. CDR3 DNA: TGTGCCAGCAGTCATAGCGTGATCACAGATACGCAGTATTTT. Its translation is CASSHSVITDTQYF. Full variable domain (outside the CDR3, taken from reference TRBV28 and TRBJ2-3): DVKVTQSSRYLVKRTGEKVFLECVQDMDHENMFWYRQDPGLGLRLIYFSYDVKMKEKGDIPEGYSVSREKKERFSLILESASTNQTSMYLCASSHSVITDTQYFGPGTRLTVL.

CDR3 amino acids: CASSQDGVGAGYEQYF. DNA for the CDR3: TGTGCCAGCAGCCAAGATGGGGTGGGGGCCGGCTACGAGCAGTACTTC. The chain combines TRBV4-2 with TRBJ2-7; tentatively, D is TRBD1 (6 bases). CDR3 length: 16 residues. V was shortened by 0 bases and J by 3 bases, with 15 bases between the two germline ends. Germline V gene lookup returns CDR1 LGHNA and CDR2 YNFKEQ.

The chain recombines TRBV5-1 with TRBJ2-5; TRBD2 is a possible D gene (5 bases). This CDR3 has 15 amino acids. Germline V CDR1 and CDR2: SGHRS, YFSETQ. The V gene lost 5 bases and the J gene lost 1 base, with 15 bases spanning the gap. DNA of the CDR3: TGCGCCAGCAGTAGAGAGGGATCCACCCAAGAGACCCAGTACTTC. Protein product: CASSREGSTQETQYF.

This clonotype was observed many times. V is TRBV30 and J is TRBJ1-5, with 8 bases aligning to TRBD1. Germline V gene data show CDR1 as GTSNPN and CDR2 as SVGIG (reference sequence). The V gene end was trimmed by 5 bases and the J gene end by 6 bases; junction bases not matched to a gene: 6. CDR3 size: 13 residues. The CDR3 DNA is TGTGCCTGGGGCCGGGACAGGCTTCAGCCCCAGCATTTT. It yields the protein CAWGRDRLQPQHF. Combining the CDR3 with reference TRBV30 and TRBJ1-5 gives the whole variable domain SQTIHQWPATLVQPVGSPLSLECTVEGTSNPNLYWYRQAAGRGLQLLFYSVGIGQISSEVPQNLSASRPQDRQFILSSKKLLLSDSGFYLCAWGRDRLQPQHFGDGTRLSIL.

This clonotype was seen at least ten times. The chain uses TRBV5-5 and TRBJ2-2; a weak D match, TRBD2 (6 bases). V dropped 0 bases and J dropped 4 bases, with 10 bases sitting between them. Looked up from germline, CDR1 is SGHKS and CDR2 is YYEKEE (reference sequence). The CDR3 sequence is 15 residues long. CDR3 amino acids: CASSLAASVTGELFF. The CDR3 DNA is TGTGCCAGCAGCTTGGCTGCTAGCGTCACCGGGGAGCTGTTTTTT.

As regards this clonotype: This may be a read error: a much more frequent sequence differs by one nucleotide. This chain uses TRBV3-1 with TRBJ2-7, with 8 bases identical to TRBD1. Germline CDR1 is LGHDT and CDR2 is YNNKEL (reference sequence). This CDR3 comprises 16 residues. Unmatched junction bases numbered 13, after V lost 5 bases and J lost 4 bases. The CDR3 region is CASSFRAGGGRYEQYF. DNA for the CDR3: TGTGCCAGCAGCTTCCGGGCAGGGGGCGGCCGGTACGAGCAGTACTTC.

This clonotype was observed at least ten times. The chain uses TRBV28 and TRBJ2-7; D possibly uses TRBD1 or TRBD2 (6 bases each). V was clipped by 3 bases and J by 6 bases, with 21 bases between them. This CDR3 contains 16 residues. CDR1 is MDHEN, CDR2 SYDVKM, per germline. The CDR3 coding sequence is TGTGCCAGCAGTTTTCGAGGGGGGACACACTTTTCCGAGCAGTACTTC. It translates to CASSFRGGTHFSEQYF.

The chain is built from TRBV6-2 or TRBV6-3 and TRBJ2-7; D possibly corresponds to TRBD1 (6 bases). This CDR3 is 14 amino acids long. The germline V gene has CDR1 MNHEY and CDR2 SVGEGT. Trimming stripped 8 bases from V and 3 bases from J, with 17 bases between. CDR3 protein: CASRWGRVLYEQYF. The DNA of the CDR3 is TGTGCCAGCCGTTGGGGGCGCGTCCTCTACGAGCAGTACTTC.

This clonotype was seen many times. The V gene is TRBV5-1, the J gene TRBJ1-2; D not certain. The V gene's germline CDR1 is SGHRS and CDR2 YFSETQ. V was pared by 0 bases and J by 2 bases, with 11 bases between. This CDR3 has 15 amino acids. The DNA for the CDR3 is TGCGCCAGCAGCTTGGTTCCGGGAGGGAACTATGGCTACACCTTC. Protein: CASSLVPGGNYGYTF.

This clonotype appeared many times. V gene TRBV5-1 combines with J gene TRBJ2-1, with 8 bases lining up with TRBD2. From germline, CDR1 is SGHRS and CDR2 YFSETQ. CDR3 size: 16 residues. V gave up 0 bases and J gave up 7 bases; unmatched junction bases: 9. CDR3 loop: CASSLASGSSVNEQFF. The CDR3, as DNA: TGCGCCAGCAGCTTGGCCAGCGGGAGTTCTGTAAATGAGCAGTTCTTC.

CDR3 in amino acids: CSAPGLAGGTGELFF. The CDR3 DNA reads TGCAGTGCCCCGGGACTAGCGGGAGGCACCGGGGAGCTGTTTTTT. The V and J genes are TRBV20-1 and TRBJ2-2, with TRBD2 identical over 15 bases. This CDR3 has 15 residues. Germline-derived CDR1 and CDR2 are DFQATT and SNEGSKA (reference sequence). The V segment lost 6 bases and the J segment 4 bases; nucleotides outside the gene matches: 3.

V is TRBV29-1 and J is TRBJ2-1, with 11 bases identical to TRBD2. Per germline, CDR1 SQVTM and CDR2 ANQGSEA. CDR3 length: 13 residues. The V gene end was trimmed by 5 bases and the J gene end by 6 bases; junction bases not matched to a gene: 3. For the CDR3, the DNA is TGCAGCGTTACTAGCGGGAGAAGCAATGAGCAGTTCTTC. Translating gives CSVTSGRSNEQFF.

The V and J genes are TRBV7-2 and TRBJ2-3; 12 bases match TRBD2. Germline CDR1 SGHTA, CDR2 FQGNSA. The CDR3 totals 16 residues. With V trimmed by 4 bases and J by 0 bases, 2 bases remained unmatched. Here the CDR3 DNA reads TGTGCCAGCAGCTCGACTAGCGGGGGAAGCACAGATACGCAGTATTTT. Its protein is CASSSTSGGSTDTQYF.

This clonotype was seen at least ten times. The chain links TRBV11-2 to TRBJ2-1; D unclear. Trimming removed 0 bases from V and 8 bases from J, with 8 bases in between. The CDR3 loop spans 13 amino acids. Germline V gene data show CDR1 as SGHAT and CDR2 as FQNNGV. The CDR3 bases are TGTGCCAGCAGCTTAGATCCCAGTTATGAGCAGTTCTTC. Amino acids: CASSLDPSYEQFF.

This clonotype showed up many times. The gene calls are TRBV3-1 and TRBJ2-3; D gene ambiguous. From germline, CDR1 is LGHDT and CDR2 YNNKEL (reference sequence). Trimming pared 4 bases from V and 6 bases from J, leaving 8 bases between. This CDR3 has 12 residues. The chain's CDR3 is CASSPTSDTQYF. CDR3 coding DNA: TGTGCCAGCAGCCCCACCTCGGATACGCAGTATTTT.

This clonotype was seen many times. V gene TRBV29-1 combines with J gene TRBJ2-1; D gene ambiguous. Per germline, CDR1 SQVTM and CDR2 ANQGSEA. V lost 4 bases, J lost 0 bases, and 7 bases lay in between. This CDR3 has 13 residues. In DNA, the CDR3 is TGCAGCGTTGGGCGGAACTCCTACAATGAGCAGTTCTTC. This encodes CSVGRNSYNEQFF.